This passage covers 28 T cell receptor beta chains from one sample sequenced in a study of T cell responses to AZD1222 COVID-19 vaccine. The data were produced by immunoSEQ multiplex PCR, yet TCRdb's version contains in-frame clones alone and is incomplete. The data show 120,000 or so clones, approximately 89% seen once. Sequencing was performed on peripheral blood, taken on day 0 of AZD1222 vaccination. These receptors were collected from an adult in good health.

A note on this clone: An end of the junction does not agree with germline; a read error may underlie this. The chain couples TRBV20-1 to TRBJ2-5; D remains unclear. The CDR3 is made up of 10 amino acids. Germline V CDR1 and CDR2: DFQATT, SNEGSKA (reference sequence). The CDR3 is CSAGDETQYF. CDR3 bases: TGCAGTGCTGGAGACGAGACCCAGTACTTC.

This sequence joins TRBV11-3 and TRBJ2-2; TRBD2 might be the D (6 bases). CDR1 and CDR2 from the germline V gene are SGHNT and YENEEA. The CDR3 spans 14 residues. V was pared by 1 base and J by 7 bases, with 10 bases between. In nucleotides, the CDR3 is TGTGCCAGCAGCTTAGTATCAGCGGGCGGGGAGCTGTTTTTT. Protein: CASSLVSAGGELFF.

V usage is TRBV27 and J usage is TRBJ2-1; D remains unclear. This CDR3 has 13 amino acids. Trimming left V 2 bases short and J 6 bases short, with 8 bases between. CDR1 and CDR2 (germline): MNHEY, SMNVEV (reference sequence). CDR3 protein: CASSLRASNEQFF. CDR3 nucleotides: TGTGCCAGCAGTTTAAGAGCGAGCAATGAGCAGTTCTTC.

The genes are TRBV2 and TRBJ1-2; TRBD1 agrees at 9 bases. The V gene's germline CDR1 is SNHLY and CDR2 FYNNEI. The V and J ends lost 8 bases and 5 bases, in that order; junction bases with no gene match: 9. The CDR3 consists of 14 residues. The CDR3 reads CASGGTGGEYGYTF. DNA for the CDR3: TGTGCCAGCGGAGGCACAGGGGGCGAGTATGGCTACACCTTC. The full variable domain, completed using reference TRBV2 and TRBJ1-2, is EPEVTQTPSHQVTQMGQEVILRCVPISNHLYFYWYRQILGQKVEFLVSFYNNEISEKSEIFDDQFSVERPDGSNFTLKIRSTKLEDSAMYFCASGGTGGEYGYTFGSGTRLTVV.

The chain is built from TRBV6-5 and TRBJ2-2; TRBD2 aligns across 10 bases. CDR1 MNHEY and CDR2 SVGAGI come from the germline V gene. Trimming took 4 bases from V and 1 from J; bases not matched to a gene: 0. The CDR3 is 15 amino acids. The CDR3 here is CASSSSGGNTGELFF. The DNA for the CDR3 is TGTGCCAGCAGTTCTAGCGGGGGGAACACCGGGGAGCTGTTTTTT.

The DNA for the CDR3 is TGTGCCAGCAGCTTAATGGGACAGGGCTACACCTTC. The encoded protein is CASSLMGQGYTF. The rearrangement uses TRBV7-2 and TRBJ1-2; 7 bases fit TRBD1. Germline trimming cut 2 bases from V and 8 bases from J; bases unmatched to any gene: 2. The CDR3 runs to 12 residues. Germline CDR1 reads SGHTA; CDR2 reads FQGNSA.

The CDR3: CASSRPTADRETYEQYF. The CDR3 DNA follows: TGTGCCAGCAGCCGCCCGACCGCGGACAGGGAGACCTACGAGCAGTACTTC. The chain links TRBV7-8 to TRBJ2-7; 8 nucleotides agree with TRBD1. CDR3 length: 17 amino acids. The V gene's germline CDR1 is SGHVS and CDR2 FQNEAQ. With V trimmed by 5 bases and J by 2 bases, 14 bases remained unmatched.

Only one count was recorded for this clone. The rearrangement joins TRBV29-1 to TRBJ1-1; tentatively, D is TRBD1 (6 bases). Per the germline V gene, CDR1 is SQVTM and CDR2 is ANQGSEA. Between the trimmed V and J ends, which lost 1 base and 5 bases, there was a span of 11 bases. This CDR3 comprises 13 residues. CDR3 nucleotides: TGCAGCGTTGAAGTGACAGGAGGGACTGAAGCTTTCTTT. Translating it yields CSVEVTGGTEAFF.

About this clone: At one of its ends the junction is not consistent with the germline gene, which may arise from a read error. The CDR3 nucleotides are TGTGCCAGCTCACTCCGGGGACAGGAGACGAATTTT. This translates into CASSLRGQETNF. The chain links TRBV18 to TRBJ2-3; TRBD1 matches at 8 bases. CDR3 length: 12 amino acids. Germline CDR1 is KGHSH and CDR2 is LQKENI.

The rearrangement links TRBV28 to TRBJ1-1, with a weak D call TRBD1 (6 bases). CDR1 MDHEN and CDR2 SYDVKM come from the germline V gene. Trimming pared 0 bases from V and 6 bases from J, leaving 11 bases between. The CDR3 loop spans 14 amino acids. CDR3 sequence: CASSLWGQSPEAFF. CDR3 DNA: TGTGCCAGCAGTTTATGGGGACAAAGTCCTGAAGCTTTCTTT.

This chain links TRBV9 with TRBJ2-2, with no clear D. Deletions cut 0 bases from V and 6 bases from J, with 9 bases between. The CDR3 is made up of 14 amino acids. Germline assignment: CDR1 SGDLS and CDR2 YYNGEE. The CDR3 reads CASSVAPSSGELFF. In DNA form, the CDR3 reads TGTGCCAGCAGCGTAGCCCCCTCGTCCGGGGAGCTGTTTTTT.

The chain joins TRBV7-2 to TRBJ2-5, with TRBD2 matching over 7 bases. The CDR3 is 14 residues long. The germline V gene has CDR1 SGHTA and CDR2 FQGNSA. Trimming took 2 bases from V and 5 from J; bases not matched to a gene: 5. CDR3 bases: TGTGCCAGCAGCTTAACGCAGGGAGGGGAGACCCAGTACTTC. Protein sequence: CASSLTQGGETQYF.

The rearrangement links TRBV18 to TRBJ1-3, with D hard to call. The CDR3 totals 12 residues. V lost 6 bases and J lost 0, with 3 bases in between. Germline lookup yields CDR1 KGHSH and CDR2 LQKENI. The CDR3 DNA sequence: TGTGCCAGCTCTTACTCTGGAAACACCATATATTTT. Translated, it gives CASSYSGNTIYF.

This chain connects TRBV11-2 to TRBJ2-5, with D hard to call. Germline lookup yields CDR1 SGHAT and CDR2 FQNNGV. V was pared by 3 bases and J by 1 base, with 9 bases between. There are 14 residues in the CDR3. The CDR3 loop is CASSLLSPQETQYF. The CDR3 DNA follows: TGTGCCAGCAGCTTGCTATCTCCCCAAGAGACCCAGTACTTC.

CDR3 in amino acids: CSALGQGRTFF. In nucleotides, the CDR3 is TGCAGCGCCCTTGGACAGGGTAGGACTTTCTTT. This sequence joins TRBV29-1 and TRBJ1-1; 8 bases are shared with TRBD1. The length of the CDR3 is 11 residues. The V segment lost 7 bases and the J segment 12 bases; nucleotides outside the gene matches: 10. The V gene's germline CDR1 is SQVTM and CDR2 ANQGSEA.

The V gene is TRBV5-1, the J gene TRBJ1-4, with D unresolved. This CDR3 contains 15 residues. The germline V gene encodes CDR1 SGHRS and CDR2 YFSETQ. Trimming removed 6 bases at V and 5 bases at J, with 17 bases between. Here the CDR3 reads CASTLAVGSNEKLFF. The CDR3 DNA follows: TGCGCCAGCACCCTGGCAGTAGGTTCAAATGAAAAACTGTTTTTT. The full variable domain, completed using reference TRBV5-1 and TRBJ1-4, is KAGVTQTPRYLIKTRGQQVTLSCSPISGHRSVSWYQQTPGQGLQFLFEYFSETQRNKGNFPGRFSGRQFSNSRSEMNVSTLELGDSALYLCASTLAVGSNEKLFFGSGTQLSVL.

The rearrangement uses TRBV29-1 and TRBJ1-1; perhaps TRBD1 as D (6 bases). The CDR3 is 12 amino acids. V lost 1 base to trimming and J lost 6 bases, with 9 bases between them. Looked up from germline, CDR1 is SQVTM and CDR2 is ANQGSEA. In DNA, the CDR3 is TGCAGCGTTGAAGGGGGGGGCCCTGAAGCTTTCTTT. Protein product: CSVEGGGPEAFF. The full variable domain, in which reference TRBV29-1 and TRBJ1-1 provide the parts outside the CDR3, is SAVISQKPSRDICQRGTSLTIQCQVDSQVTMMFWYRQQPGQSLTLIATANQGSEATYESGFVIDKFPISRPNLTFSTLTVSNMSPEDSSIYLCSVEGGGPEAFFGQGTRLTVV.

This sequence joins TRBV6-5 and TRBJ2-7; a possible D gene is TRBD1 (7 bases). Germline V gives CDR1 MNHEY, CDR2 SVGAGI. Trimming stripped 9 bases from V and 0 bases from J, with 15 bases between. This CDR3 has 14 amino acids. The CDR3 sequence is CARAGGQSSYEQYF. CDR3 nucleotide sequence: TGTGCCAGGGCAGGGGGGCAGAGCTCCTACGAGCAGTACTTC.

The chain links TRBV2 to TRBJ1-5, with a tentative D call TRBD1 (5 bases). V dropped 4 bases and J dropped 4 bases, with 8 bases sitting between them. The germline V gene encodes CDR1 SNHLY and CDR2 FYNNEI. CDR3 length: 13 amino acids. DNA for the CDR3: TGTGCCAGCAGTGGTTCAGGGAATCAGCCCCAGCATTTT. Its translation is CASSGSGNQPQHF.

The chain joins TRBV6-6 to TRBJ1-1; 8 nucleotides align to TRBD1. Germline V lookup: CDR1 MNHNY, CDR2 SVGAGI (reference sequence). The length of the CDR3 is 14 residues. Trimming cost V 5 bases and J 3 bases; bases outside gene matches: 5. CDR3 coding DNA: TGTGCCAGCAGTCTCGGACAGGGTGACACTGAAGCTTTCTTT. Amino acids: CASSLGQGDTEAFF.

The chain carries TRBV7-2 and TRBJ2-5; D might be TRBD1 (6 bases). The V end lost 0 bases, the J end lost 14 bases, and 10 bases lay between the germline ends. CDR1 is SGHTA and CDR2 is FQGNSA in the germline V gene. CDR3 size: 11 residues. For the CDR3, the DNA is TGTGCCAGCAGCTTAGCTGGGACAAAATACTTC. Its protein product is CASSLAGTKYF.

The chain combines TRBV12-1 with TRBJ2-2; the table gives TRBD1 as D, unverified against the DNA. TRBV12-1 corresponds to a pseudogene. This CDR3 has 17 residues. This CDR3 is CASSFGGTGGLDGELFF. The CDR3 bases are TGTGCCAGCAGCTTTGGCGGGACAGGGGGATTGGACGGGGAGCTGTTTTTT.

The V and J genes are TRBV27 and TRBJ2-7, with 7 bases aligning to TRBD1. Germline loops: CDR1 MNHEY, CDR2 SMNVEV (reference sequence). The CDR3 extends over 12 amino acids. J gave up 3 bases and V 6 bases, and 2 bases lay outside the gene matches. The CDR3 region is CASRTGSYEQYF. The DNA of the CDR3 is TGTGCCAGCAGGACAGGGAGCTACGAGCAGTACTTC.

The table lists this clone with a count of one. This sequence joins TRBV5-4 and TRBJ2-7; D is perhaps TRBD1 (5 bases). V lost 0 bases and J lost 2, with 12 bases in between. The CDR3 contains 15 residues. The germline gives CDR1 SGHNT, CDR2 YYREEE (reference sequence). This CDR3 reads CASSLAFVGAYEQYF. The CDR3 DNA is TGTGCCAGCAGCTTGGCCTTCGTAGGGGCCTACGAGCAGTACTTC. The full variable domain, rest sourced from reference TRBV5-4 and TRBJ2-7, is ETGVTQSPTHLIKTRGQQVTLRCSSQSGHNTVSWYQQALGQGPQFIFQYYREEENGRGNFPPRFSGLQFPNYSSELNVNALELDDSALYLCASSLAFVGAYEQYFGPGTRLTVT.

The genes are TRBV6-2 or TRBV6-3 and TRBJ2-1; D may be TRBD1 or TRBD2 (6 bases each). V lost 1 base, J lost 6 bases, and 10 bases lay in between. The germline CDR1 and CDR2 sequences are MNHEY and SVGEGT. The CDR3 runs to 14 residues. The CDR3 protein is CASSYFWGANEQFF. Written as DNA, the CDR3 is TGTGCCAGCAGTTACTTCTGGGGGGCCAATGAGCAGTTCTTC.

The CDR3 bases are TGTGCCAGCAGTTCTCACAACAGGAATCAGCCCCAGCATTTT. This gives the protein CASSSHNRNQPQHF. The chain links TRBV28 to TRBJ1-5, with a tentative D call TRBD1 (5 bases). The V gene's germline CDR1 is MDHEN and CDR2 SYDVKM. With 4 bases removed from V and 4 bases from J, the gap between germline ends came to 11 bases. The CDR3 contains 14 residues.

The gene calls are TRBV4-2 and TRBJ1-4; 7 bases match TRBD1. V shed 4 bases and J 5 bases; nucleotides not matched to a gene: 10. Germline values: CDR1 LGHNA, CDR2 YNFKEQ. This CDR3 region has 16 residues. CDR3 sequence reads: CASSRTPGQQNEKLFF. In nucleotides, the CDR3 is TGTGCCAGCAGCCGGACTCCGGGACAGCAGAATGAAAAACTGTTTTTT.

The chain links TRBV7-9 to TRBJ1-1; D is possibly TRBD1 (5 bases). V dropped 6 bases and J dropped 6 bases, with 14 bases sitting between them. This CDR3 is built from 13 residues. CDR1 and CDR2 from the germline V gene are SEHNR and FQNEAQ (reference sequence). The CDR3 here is CASRQPGIPEAFF. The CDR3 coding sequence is TGTGCCAGCAGGCAACCAGGGATCCCTGAAGCTTTCTTT. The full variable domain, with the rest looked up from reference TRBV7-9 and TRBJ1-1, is DTGVSQNPRHKITKRGQNVTFRCDPISEHNRLYWYRQTLGQGPEFLTYFQNEAQLEKSRLLSDRFSAERPKGSFSTLEIQRTEQGDSAMYLCASRQPGIPEAFFGQGTRLTVV.